This is a list of T cell receptor beta chains from one sample in a study of CD8+ T cells in alopecia areata. Libraries were prepared by immunoSEQ multiplex PCR; TCRdb keeps only in-frame clonotypes and omits some of them. Here the sample spans 25,000 to 40,000 clones, about 83% being singletons. The sequencing sample was made of NKG2D-low CD8+ T cells sorted from blood. The source is a human donor with alopecia areata. Each CDR3 is given with its conserved first and last residue. Each record gives: V gene, clone size, CDR3 length, J gene, D gene, CDR3 DNA, CDR3 protein. D genes are given only for firm matches. Clone size is not always given. Where it is, it says once, few, many or a class for expanded clones.

>TRBV9|NA|12|TRBJ2-3|NA
TGTGCCAGCAGCGGTTTTCCCAATACGCAGTATTTT
CASSGFPNTQYF
>TRBV29-1|once|15|TRBJ2-1|TRBD2
TGCAGCGTTGCGGGGACTAGCGGGCTATACAATGAGCAGTTCTTC
CSVAGTSGLYNEQFF
>TRBV6-6|NA|15|TRBJ1-1|NA
TGTGCCAGCAGCCACCCTCCACAGGTAAACACTGAAGCTTTCTTT
CASSHPPQVNTEAFF
>TRBV4-3|NA|16|TRBJ1-5|NA
TGCGCCAGCAGCCAAGGTTACGGAGAGAGCAATCAGCCCCAGCATTTT
CASSQGYGESNQPQHF
>TRBV9|NA|12|TRBJ2-2|NA
TGTGCCAGCAGCGTAACTGCCGGGGAGCTGTTTTTT
CASSVTAGELFF
>TRBV29-1|once|14|TRBJ2-3|TRBD1
TGCAGCGTTGGGCTTACAGGGGGCTCAGATACGCAGTATTTT
CSVGLTGGSDTQYF
>TRBV9|NA|15|TRBJ1-6|NA
TGTGCCAGCAGCGTAACTGGGAAGTATAATTCACCCCTCCACTTT
CASSVTGKYNSPLHF
>TRBV7-9|NA|14|TRBJ2-4|TRBD2
TGTGCCAGCAGCTTAGGGGAGGGCGGGGACATTCAGTACTTC
CASSLGEGGDIQYF
>TRBV13|NA|14|TRBJ2-4|NA
TGTGCCAGCAGCATTATGGACTGGAGGGAAGTGGTGTACTTC
CASSIMDWREVVYF
>TRBV29-1|NA|14|TRBJ2-7|NA
TGCAGCGTTGAAGGCTCCGGGACAAAATACGAGCAGTACTTC
CSVEGSGTKYEQYF
>TRBV5-1|NA|12|TRBJ2-1|NA
TGCGCCAGCAGCTTGTTCTACAATGAGCAGTTCTTC
CASSLFYNEQFF
>TRBV27|NA|13|TRBJ2-3|NA
TGTGCCAGCAGTTTATTGGGCACAGATACGCAGTATTTT
CASSLLGTDTQYF
>TRBV28|few|18|TRBJ2-3|TRBD2
TGTGCCAGCAGTACCCCCGAGGATAGCGGGAGGGCCGCAGATACGCAGTATTTT
CASSTPEDSGRAADTQYF
>TRBV2|NA|13|TRBJ2-2|TRBD1
TGTGCCATGACAGGGGCGGCCACCGGGGAGCTGTTTTTT
CAMTGAATGELFF
>TRBV6-4|NA|16|TRBJ2-2|TRBD2
TGTGCCAGCAGTGCCGCGACTAGCGGTAACACCGGGGAGCTGTTTTTT
CASSAATSGNTGELFF
>TRBV5-5|few|13|TRBJ2-2|NA
TGTGCCAGCAGCGTACCCCAGTCCGGGGAGCTGTTTTTT
CASSVPQSGELFF
>TRBV28|few|16|TRBJ2-7|TRBD1
TGTGCCAGCAGTTCAGAATTCGGGACAGGCCTCTACGAGCAGTACTTC
CASSSEFGTGLYEQYF
>TRBV5-4|NA|14|TRBJ1-2|NA
TGTGCCAGCAGCTTGGGGTCGGTGGGCTATGGCTACACCTTC
CASSLGSVGYGYTF
>TRBV27|NA|13|TRBJ2-2|NA
TGTGCCAGCAGTGCCTCGAGGGGCGGCGAGCTGTTTTTT
CASSASRGGELFF
>TRBV6-4|large|14|TRBJ2-3|NA
TGTGCCAGCAGTGTTTCAGCGTCCACAGATACGCAGTATTTT
CASSVSASTDTQYF